Included here is one TCR beta chain sequence, with context. Participants came from fewer than 25 US areas, aged about 18 to 95 years. Each participant's cohort was designated according to participant-reported clinical history. These data come from a study of blood T cell repertoires in COVID-19. Overall study: The United States, Italy and Spain were the sources of the acute and convalescent COVID-19 samples. Nucleic acid was either cDNA or gDNA, and it came from T cells, B-cell-depleted T cells, or PBMCs.

Germline assignment: CDR1 MNHEY and CDR2 SVGEGT. Trimming shortened V by 5 bases and J by 4 bases, and 12 bases separated the two germline ends. The CDR3 covers 14 residues. This table comes from immunoSEQ multiplex PCR, and its TCRdb copy is limited to in-frame clones, with some not included. This table holds 150,000 to 200,000 clones, around four fifths found once. The chain has TRBV6-2 or TRBV6-3 and TRBJ2-1; no clear D. This sequence was found in a woman aged 50 to 60 in a cohort exposed to, infected with or recovered from COVID-19 (not recorded which). Sequencing used PBMCs or T cells enriched from blood (not recorded which). CDR3 bases: TGTGCCAGCAGTAAGGCCCAGGAATACAATGAGCAGTTCTTC. The encoded protein is CASSKAQEYNEQFF.